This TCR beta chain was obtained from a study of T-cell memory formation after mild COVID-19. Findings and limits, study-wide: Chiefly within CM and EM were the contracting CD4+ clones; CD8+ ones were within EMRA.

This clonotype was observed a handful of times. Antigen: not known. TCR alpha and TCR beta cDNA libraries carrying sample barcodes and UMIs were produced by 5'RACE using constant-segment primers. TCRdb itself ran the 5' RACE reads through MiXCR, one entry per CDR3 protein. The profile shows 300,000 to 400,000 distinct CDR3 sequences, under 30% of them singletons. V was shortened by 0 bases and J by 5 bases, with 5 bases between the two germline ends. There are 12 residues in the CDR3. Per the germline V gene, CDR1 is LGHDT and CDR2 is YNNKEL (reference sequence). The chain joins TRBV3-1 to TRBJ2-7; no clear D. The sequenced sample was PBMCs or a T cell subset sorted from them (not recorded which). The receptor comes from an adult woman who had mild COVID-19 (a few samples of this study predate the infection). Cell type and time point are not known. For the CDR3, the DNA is TGTGCCAGCAGCCAAGATCGGAACGAGCAGTACTTC. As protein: CASSQDRNEQYF.